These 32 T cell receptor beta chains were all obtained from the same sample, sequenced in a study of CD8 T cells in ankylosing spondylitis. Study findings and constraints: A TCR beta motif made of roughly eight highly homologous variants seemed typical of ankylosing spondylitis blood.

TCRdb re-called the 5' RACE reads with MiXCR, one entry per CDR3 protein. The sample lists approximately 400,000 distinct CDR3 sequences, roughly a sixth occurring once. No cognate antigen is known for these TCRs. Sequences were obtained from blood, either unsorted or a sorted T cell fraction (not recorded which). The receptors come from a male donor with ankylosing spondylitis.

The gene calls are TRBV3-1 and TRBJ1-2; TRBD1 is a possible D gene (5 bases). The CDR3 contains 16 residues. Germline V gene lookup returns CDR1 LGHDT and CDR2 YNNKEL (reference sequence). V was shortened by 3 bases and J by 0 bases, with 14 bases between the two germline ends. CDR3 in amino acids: CASSHRHRQSNYGYTF. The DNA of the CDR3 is TGTGCCAGCAGCCACCGCCACAGGCAGTCTAACTATGGCTACACCTTC.

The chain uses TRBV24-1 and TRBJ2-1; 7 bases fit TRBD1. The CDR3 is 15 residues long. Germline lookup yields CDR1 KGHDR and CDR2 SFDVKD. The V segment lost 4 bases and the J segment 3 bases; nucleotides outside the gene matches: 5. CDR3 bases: TGTGCCACCAGTGACCCCAGGGGGTTCTACAATGAGCAGTTCTTC. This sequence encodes CATSDPRGFYNEQFF.

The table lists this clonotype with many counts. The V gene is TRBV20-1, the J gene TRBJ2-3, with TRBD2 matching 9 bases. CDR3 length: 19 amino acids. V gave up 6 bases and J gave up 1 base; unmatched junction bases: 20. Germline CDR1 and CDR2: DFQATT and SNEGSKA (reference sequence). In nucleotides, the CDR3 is TGCAGTGCCCCCGGCCGTGACAGCGGGGGGACTCAAGGCACAGATACGCAGTATTTT. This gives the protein CSAPGRDSGGTQGTDTQYF.

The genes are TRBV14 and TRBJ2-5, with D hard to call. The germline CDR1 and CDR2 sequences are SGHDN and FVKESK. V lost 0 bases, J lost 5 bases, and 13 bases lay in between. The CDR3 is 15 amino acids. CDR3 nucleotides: TGTGCCAGCAGCCAAGAGACTTCGCGAGGCGAGACCCAGTACTTC. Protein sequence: CASSQETSRGETQYF. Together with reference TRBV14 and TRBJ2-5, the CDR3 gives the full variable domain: EAGVTQFPSHSVIEKGQTVTLRCDPISGHDNLYWYRRVMGKEIKFLLHFVKESKQDESGMPNNRFLAERTGGTYSTLKVQPAELEDSGVYFCASSQETSRGETQYFGPGTRLLVL.

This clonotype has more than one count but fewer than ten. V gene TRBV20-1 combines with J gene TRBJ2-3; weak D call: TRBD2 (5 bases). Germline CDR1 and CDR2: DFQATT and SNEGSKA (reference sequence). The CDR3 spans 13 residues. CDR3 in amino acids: CSRLDTGTDTQYF. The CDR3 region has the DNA TGCAGCAGATTAGATACGGGGACAGATACGCAGTATTTT.

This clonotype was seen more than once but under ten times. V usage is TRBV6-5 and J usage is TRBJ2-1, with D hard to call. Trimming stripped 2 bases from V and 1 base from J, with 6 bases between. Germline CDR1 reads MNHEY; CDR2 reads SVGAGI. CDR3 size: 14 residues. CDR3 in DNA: TGTGCCAGCAGTTACAGACAATCCTACAATGAGCAGTTCTTC. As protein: CASSYRQSYNEQFF.

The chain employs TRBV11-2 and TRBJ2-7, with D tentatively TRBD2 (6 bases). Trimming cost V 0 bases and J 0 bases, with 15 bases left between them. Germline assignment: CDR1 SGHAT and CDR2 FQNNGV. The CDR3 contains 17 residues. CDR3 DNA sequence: TGTGCCAGCAGCTTAGATGTCTCAGGAGCGGGCTCCTACGAGCAGTACTTC. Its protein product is CASSLDVSGAGSYEQYF. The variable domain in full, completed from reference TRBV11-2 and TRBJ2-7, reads EAGVAQSPRYKIIEKRQSVAFWCNPISGHATLYWYQQILGQGPKLLIQFQNNGVVDDSQLPKDRFSAERLKGVDSTLKIQPAKLEDSAVYLCASSLDVSGAGSYEQYFGPGTRLTVT.

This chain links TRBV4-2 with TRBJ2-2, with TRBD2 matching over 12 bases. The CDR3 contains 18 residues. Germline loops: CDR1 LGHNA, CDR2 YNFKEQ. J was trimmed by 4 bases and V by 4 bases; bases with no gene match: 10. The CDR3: CASSPRLAGAVGTGELFF. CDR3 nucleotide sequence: TGTGCCAGCAGCCCAAGACTAGCGGGAGCGGTCGGCACCGGGGAGCTGTTTTTT.

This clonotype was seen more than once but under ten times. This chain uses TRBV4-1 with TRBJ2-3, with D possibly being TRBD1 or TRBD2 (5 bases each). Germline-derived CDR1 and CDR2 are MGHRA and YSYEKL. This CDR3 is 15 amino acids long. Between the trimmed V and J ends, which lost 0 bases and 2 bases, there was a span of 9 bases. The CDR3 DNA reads TGCGCCAGCAGCCAAGAAGGGACCTACACAGATACGCAGTATTTT. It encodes CASSQEGTYTDTQYF.

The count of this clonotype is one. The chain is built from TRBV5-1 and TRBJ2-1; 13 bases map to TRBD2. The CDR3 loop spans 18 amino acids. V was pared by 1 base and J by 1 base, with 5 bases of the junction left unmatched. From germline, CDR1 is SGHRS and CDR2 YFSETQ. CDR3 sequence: CASSLQTSGGKSYNEQFF. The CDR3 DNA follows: TGCGCCAGCAGCTTGCAGACTAGCGGGGGGAAGTCCTACAATGAGCAGTTCTTC.

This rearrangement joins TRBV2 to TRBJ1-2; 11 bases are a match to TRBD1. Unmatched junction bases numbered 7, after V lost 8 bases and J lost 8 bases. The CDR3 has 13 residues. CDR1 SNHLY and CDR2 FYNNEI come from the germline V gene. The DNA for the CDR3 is TGTGCCAGCGGGACAGGGGGAATCGGCGGCTACACCTTC. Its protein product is CASGTGGIGGYTF.

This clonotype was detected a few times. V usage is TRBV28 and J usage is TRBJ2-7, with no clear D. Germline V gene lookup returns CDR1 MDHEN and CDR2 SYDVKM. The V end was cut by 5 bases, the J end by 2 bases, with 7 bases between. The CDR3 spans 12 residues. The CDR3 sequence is CASSGRPYEQYF. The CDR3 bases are TGTGCCAGCAGTGGCCGACCCTACGAGCAGTACTTC.

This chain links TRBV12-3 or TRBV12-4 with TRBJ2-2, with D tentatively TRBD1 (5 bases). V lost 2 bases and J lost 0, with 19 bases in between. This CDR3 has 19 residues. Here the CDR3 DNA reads TGTGCCAGCAGTTTACGCAGGGCCACACTTAACGCGAACACCGGGGAGCTGTTTTTT. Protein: CASSLRRATLNANTGELFF.

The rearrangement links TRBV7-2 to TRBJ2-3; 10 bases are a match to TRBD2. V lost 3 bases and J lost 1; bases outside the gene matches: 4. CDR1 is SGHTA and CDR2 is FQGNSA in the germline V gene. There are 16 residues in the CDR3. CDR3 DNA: TGTGCCAGCAGCTTTGTAGGACTAGCGGGCACAGATACGCAGTATTTT. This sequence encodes CASSFVGLAGTDTQYF.

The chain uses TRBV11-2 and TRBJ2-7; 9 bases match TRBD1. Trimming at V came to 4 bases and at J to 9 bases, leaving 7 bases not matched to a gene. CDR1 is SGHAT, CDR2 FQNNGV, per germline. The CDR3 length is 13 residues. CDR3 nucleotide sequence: TGTGCCAGCAGCTCGGGACAGGGATCGGGGCAGTACTTC. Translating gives CASSSGQGSGQYF.

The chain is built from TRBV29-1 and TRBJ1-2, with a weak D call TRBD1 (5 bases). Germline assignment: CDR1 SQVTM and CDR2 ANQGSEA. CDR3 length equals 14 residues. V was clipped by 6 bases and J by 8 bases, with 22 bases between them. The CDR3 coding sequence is TGCAGCGTACCTACGGGGACCGCGAACGGGGGCTACACCTTC. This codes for CSVPTGTANGGYTF. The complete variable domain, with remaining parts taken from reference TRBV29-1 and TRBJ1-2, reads SAVISQKPSRDICQRGTSLTIQCQVDSQVTMMFWYRQQPGQSLTLIATANQGSEATYESGFVIDKFPISRPNLTFSTLTVSNMSPEDSSIYLCSVPTGTANGGYTFGSGTRLTVV.

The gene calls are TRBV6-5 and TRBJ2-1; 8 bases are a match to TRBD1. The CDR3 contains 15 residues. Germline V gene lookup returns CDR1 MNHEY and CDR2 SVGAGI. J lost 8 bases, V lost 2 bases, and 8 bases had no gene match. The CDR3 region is CASSYQGAGLDEQFF. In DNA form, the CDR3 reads TGTGCCAGCAGTTACCAGGGGGCGGGATTGGATGAGCAGTTCTTC.

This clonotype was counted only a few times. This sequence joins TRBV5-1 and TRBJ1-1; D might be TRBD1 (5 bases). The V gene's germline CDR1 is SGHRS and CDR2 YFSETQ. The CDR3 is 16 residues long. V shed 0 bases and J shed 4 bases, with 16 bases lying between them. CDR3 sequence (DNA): TGCGCCAGCAGCTTGGAGTCTGTGGGGCGGGGCACTGAAGCTTTCTTT. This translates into CASSLESVGRGTEAFF.

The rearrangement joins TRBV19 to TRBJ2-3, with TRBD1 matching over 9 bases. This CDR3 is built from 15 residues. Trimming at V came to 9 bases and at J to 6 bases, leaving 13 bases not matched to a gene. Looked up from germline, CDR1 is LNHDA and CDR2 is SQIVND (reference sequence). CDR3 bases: TGTGCCAGAAAGAACCGGGACAGGGCGCCGGATACGCAGTATTTT. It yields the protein CARKNRDRAPDTQYF.

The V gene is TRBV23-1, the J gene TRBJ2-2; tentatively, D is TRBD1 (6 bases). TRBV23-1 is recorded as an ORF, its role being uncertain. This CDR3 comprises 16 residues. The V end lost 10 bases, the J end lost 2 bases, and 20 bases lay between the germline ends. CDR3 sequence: CANPLNRDHNTGELFF. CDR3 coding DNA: TGCGCCAATCCTCTCAACAGGGACCATAACACCGGGGAGCTGTTTTTT.

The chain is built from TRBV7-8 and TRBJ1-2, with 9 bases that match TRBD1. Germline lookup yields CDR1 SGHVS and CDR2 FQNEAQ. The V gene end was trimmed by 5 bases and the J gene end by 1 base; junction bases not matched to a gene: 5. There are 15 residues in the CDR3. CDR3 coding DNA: TGTGCCAGCAGCATCCGGGACAGGGATAACTATGGCTACACCTTC. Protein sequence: CASSIRDRDNYGYTF. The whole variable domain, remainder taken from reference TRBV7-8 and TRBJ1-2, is GAGVSQSPRYKVAKRGQDVALRCDPISGHVSLFWYQQALGQGPEFLTYFQNEAQLDKSGLPSDRFFAERPEGSVSTLKIQRTQQEDSAVYLCASSIRDRDNYGYTFGSGTRLTVV.

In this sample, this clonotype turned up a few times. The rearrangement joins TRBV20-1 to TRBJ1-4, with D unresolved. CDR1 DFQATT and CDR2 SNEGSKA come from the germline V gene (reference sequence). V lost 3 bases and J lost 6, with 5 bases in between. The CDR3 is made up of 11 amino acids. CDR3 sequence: CSASDYEKLFF. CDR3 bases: TGCAGTGCTAGCGACTATGAAAAACTGTTTTTT.

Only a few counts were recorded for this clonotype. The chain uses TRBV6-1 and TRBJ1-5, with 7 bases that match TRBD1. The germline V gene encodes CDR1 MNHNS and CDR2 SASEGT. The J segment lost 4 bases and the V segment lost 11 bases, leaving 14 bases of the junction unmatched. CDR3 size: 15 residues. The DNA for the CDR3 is TGTGCCGGCGCCGCACAACAGGGGAATAATCAGCCCCAGCATTTT. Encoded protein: CAGAAQQGNNQPQHF.

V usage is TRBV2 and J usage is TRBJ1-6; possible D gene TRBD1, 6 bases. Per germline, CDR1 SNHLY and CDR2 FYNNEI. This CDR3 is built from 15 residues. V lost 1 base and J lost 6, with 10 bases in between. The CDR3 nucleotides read TGTGCCAGCAGTGAAGGTGGCAGGGGTAATTCACCCCTCCACTTT. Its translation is CASSEGGRGNSPLHF.

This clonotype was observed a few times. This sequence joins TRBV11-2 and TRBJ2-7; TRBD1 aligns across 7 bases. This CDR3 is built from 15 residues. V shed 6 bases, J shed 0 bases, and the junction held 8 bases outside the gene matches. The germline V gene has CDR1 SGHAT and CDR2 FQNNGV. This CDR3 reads CASRDWTGLSYEQYF. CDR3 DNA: TGTGCCAGCAGGGATTGGACAGGCCTCTCCTACGAGCAGTACTTC.

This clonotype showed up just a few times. CDR3 bases: TGTGCCATCAGTGAGAGGGCAGGGGGCGCGAACACTGAAGCTTTCTTT. It encodes CAISERAGGANTEAFF. The V and J genes are TRBV10-3 and TRBJ1-1; TRBD1 aligns across 8 bases. CDR1 ENHRY and CDR2 SYGVKD come from the germline V gene. V shed 2 bases, J shed 1 base, and the junction held 6 bases outside the gene matches. The CDR3 covers 16 residues.

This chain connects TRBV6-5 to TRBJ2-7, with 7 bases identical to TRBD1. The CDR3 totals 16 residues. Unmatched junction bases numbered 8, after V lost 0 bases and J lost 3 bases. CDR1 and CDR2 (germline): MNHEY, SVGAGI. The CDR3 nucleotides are TGTGCCAGCAGTTACTCGTATGGTGGGACAGACTACGAGCAGTACTTC. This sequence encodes CASSYSYGGTDYEQYF.

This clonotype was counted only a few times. DNA of the CDR3: TGTGCCAGCAGGGGTAGGCGGACTAACAATGAGCAGTTCTTC. Protein sequence: CASRGRRTNNEQFF. The chain combines TRBV11-2 with TRBJ2-1; maybe TRBD2 (6 bases). The CDR3 is 14 residues long. In germline, CDR1 is SGHAT, CDR2 FQNNGV. V lost 6 bases and J 5 bases, leaving 14 bases between the germline ends.

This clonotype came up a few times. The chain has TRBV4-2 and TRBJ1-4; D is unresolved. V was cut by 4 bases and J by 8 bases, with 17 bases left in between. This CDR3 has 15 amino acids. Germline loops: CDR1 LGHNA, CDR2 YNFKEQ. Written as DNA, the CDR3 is TGTGCCAGCAGCCGGGAGTGGGGAAGTAGGGAAAAACTGTTTTTT. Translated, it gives CASSREWGSREKLFF.

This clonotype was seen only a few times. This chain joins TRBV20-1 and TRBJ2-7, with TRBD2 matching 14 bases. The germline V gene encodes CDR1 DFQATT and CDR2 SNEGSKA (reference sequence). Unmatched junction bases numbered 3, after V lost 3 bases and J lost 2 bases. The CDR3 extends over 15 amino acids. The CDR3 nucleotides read TGCAGTGCTAGGGGACTAGCGGGAGCAACCTACGAGCAGTACTTC. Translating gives CSARGLAGATYEQYF.

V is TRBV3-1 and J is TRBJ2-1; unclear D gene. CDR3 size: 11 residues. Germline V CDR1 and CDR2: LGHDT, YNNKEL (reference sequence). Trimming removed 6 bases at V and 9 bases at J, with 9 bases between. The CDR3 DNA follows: TGTGCCAGCAGAGCAACGGCTGAGCAGTTCTTC. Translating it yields CASRATAEQFF.

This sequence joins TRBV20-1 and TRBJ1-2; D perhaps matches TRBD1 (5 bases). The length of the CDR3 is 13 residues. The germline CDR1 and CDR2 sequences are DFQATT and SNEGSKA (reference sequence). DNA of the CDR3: TGCGGCGCCGGGACGGCAGCTAACTATGGCTACACCTTC. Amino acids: CGAGTAANYGYTF.